This TCR beta chain emerged from a study of T cell repertoires in cytomegalovirus infection. One entry per CDR3 protein results from TCRdb running MiXCR on the reads. The table has 170,000 or so distinct CDR3 sequences, about 15% seen once. The table lists this clonotype with many counts. Sample: CD8+ T cells from PBMCs. The TCR comes from a human donor in good health (CMV status not recorded). Some clones in this sample may be carry-over from other donors' samples.

Written as DNA, the CDR3 is TGTGCCAGCAGCTCCCTTTTAGCCCCCCCGAGCGGGGGGGCCGAGGGGCAGTTCTTC. Translating it yields CASSSLLAPPSGGAEGQFF. The V and J genes are TRBV7-8 and TRBJ2-1; 10 bases align to TRBD2. The CDR3 length is 19 residues. V lost 4 bases, J lost 12 bases, and 24 bases stayed unmatched. The germline V gene has CDR1 SGHVS and CDR2 FQNEAQ.